The 25 T cell receptor beta chains in this list originate from one sample, sequenced in a study of cytomegalovirus exposure and HLA in healthy donors (dated by TCRdb to about 2017). Library construction relied on the immunoSEQ multiplex PCR assay. For the multiplex PCR, a mixture combining 60 forward primers for TCR Vbeta segments and 13 reverse primers for TCR Jbeta segments was used. This immuneACCESS table, as held by TCRdb, lists in-frame sequences with V and J called but not all clones. Of the missing ones, under half trace to an unresolved V gene in checked studies; the others have no known cause. Recorded for this sample are tens of thousands of clones; roughly 69% of them occurred a single time. The top ten hold under 8% of the sample. Sample: PBMCs. Receptors were obtained from a woman aged 30 to 39 in good health and CMV-seronegative.

V and J are TRBV7-6 and TRBJ1-2, with TRBD1 identical over 8 bases. Germline-derived CDR1 and CDR2 are SGHVS and FNYEAQ. The ends lost 5 bases at V and 3 bases at J; junction bases unmatched: 8. This CDR3 has 15 amino acids. The DNA of the CDR3 is TGTGCCAGCAGCCCTAGACAGGGGCTTGACTATGGCTACACCTTC. It yields the protein CASSPRQGLDYGYTF. The full variable domain, rest sourced from reference TRBV7-6 and TRBJ1-2, is GAGVSQSPRYKVTKRGQDVALRCDPISGHVSLYWYRQALGQGPEFLTYFNYEAQQDKSGLPNDRFSAERPEGSISTLTIQRTEQRDSAMYRCASSPRQGLDYGYTFGSGTRLTVV.

The gene calls are TRBV28 and TRBJ1-2; TRBD1 agrees at 7 bases. The CDR3 length is 16 residues. V dropped 5 bases and J dropped 8; count of bases not matched to a gene: 17. In germline, CDR1 is MDHEN, CDR2 SYDVKM. CDR3 residues: CASSLPTGARGEGYTF. In DNA, the CDR3 is TGTGCCAGCAGTCTCCCAACAGGGGCGCGGGGGGAAGGCTACACCTTC.

The chain recombines TRBV27 with TRBJ2-3; D remains ambiguous. Germline loops: CDR1 MNHEY, CDR2 SMNVEV (reference sequence). The CDR3 spans 13 residues. V lost 1 base to trimming and J lost 4 bases, with 6 bases between them. The CDR3 loop is CASSLYSSDTQYF. The CDR3 DNA reads TGTGCCAGCAGTTTATACTCATCAGATACGCAGTATTTT.

This clone was recorded a few times. V gene TRBV5-1 combines with J gene TRBJ2-7; D is perhaps TRBD1 (6 bases). Germline loops: CDR1 SGHRS, CDR2 YFSETQ. Trimming removed 1 base from V and 5 bases from J, with 13 bases in between. CDR3 length: 14 amino acids. The CDR3: CASSLSPQGNEQYF. CDR3 DNA sequence: TGCGCCAGCAGCTTGTCGCCACAGGGAAACGAGCAGTACTTC.

V gene TRBV28 combines with J gene TRBJ1-5, with 7 nucleotides matching TRBD1. V lost 5 bases, J lost 5 bases, and 3 bases stayed unmatched. The CDR3 has 13 residues. Germline loops: CDR1 MDHEN, CDR2 SYDVKM. The CDR3 DNA is TGTGCCAGCAGTGGGACAGCCTATCAGCCCCAGCATTTT. Its protein product is CASSGTAYQPQHF.

In this sample, this clone turned up a few times. CDR3 loop: CASSAAAGEETQYF. In DNA form, the CDR3 reads TGTGCCAGCAGTGCGGCTGCAGGGGAGGAGACCCAGTACTTC. The chain recombines TRBV2 with TRBJ2-5; a possible D gene is TRBD1 (6 bases). This CDR3 is 14 amino acids long. Trimming took off 4 bases at V and 5 bases at J, with 14 bases between the two ends. Germline V gene sequence: CDR1 SNHLY, CDR2 FYNNEI.

This sequence joins TRBV9 and TRBJ1-4; no clear D. This CDR3 has 14 residues. The V gene lost 2 bases and the J gene lost 3 bases, with 8 bases spanning the gap. Germline lookup yields CDR1 SGDLS and CDR2 YYNGEE. The DNA for the CDR3 is TGTGCCAGCAGCGTCTCTCGGGCTAATGAAAAACTGTTTTTT. Its protein product is CASSVSRANEKLFF. Complete variable domain (other parts from reference TRBV9 and TRBJ1-4): DSGVTQTPKHLITATGQRVTLRCSPRSGDLSVYWYQQSLDQGLQFLIQYYNGEERAKGNILERFSAQQFPDLHSELNLSSLELGDSALYFCASSVSRANEKLFFGSGTQLSVL.

V gene TRBV7-9 combines with J gene TRBJ1-2; 8 bases fit TRBD1. V was pared by 0 bases and J by 6 bases, with 18 bases of the junction left unmatched. The CDR3 is 19 amino acids. CDR1 is SEHNR and CDR2 is FQNEAQ in the germline V gene (reference sequence). The CDR3 DNA reads as TGTGCCAGCAGCTTAGCGGTCGGTTTCGGGACAGGCAACCTGCATGGCTACACCTTC. Its protein is CASSLAVGFGTGNLHGYTF. The complete variable domain, with remaining parts taken from reference TRBV7-9 and TRBJ1-2, reads DTGVSQNPRHKITKRGQNVTFRCDPISEHNRLYWYRQTLGQGPEFLTYFQNEAQLEKSRLLSDRFSAERPKGSFSTLEIQRTEQGDSAMYLCASSLAVGFGTGNLHGYTFGSGTRLTVV.

This clone was observed a few times. The V call is TRBV5-1, the J call TRBJ1-4; D not certain. V lost 1 base, J lost 5 bases, and 9 bases lay in between. Germline assignment: CDR1 SGHRS and CDR2 YFSETQ. The CDR3 is made up of 14 amino acids. CDR3 protein: CASSLLSLNEKLFF. Written as DNA, the CDR3 is TGCGCCAGCAGCTTGTTATCTCTGAATGAAAAACTGTTTTTT. Full variable domain (remainder filled in from reference TRBV5-1 and TRBJ1-4): KAGVTQTPRYLIKTRGQQVTLSCSPISGHRSVSWYQQTPGQGLQFLFEYFSETQRNKGNFPGRFSGRQFSNSRSEMNVSTLELGDSALYLCASSLLSLNEKLFFGSGTQLSVL.

This chain uses TRBV9 with TRBJ1-2; a weak D match, TRBD1 (6 bases). The CDR3 sequence is 12 residues long. V was trimmed by 7 bases and J by 8 bases, leaving 15 bases between them. Germline loops: CDR1 SGDLS, CDR2 YYNGEE. In DNA, the CDR3 is TGTGCCAGCGACAGGCCGGGGGGAGGCTACACCTTC. Translation gives CASDRPGGGYTF.

This clone was detected a few times. The chain carries TRBV13 and TRBJ1-1, with D maybe TRBD1 (5 bases). Trimming removed 2 bases from V and 1 base from J, with 11 bases in between. Germline CDR1 and CDR2: PRHDT and FYEKMQ (reference sequence). The CDR3 runs 15 residues. CDR3 sequence (DNA): TGTGCCAGCAGCTTAAGAGACAGAGGGAACACTGAAGCTTTCTTT. Its translation is CASSLRDRGNTEAFF.

The chain carries TRBV5-1 and TRBJ2-7; 7 bases agree with TRBD1. From germline, CDR1 is SGHRS and CDR2 YFSETQ. The CDR3 totals 15 residues. V dropped 0 bases and J dropped 4; count of bases not matched to a gene: 7. The CDR3 region has the DNA TGCGCCAGCAGCTTGGGTGCAGGGGGTTCGTACGAGCAGTACTTC. Its protein is CASSLGAGGSYEQYF.

This clone has just a few counts. The V gene is TRBV6-1, the J gene TRBJ2-3, with unresolved D. Germline V gene data show CDR1 as MNHNS and CDR2 as SASEGT. The CDR3 length is 13 residues. The ends were cut back, 8 bases at V and 1 base at J, with 10 bases in the middle. CDR3 region: CASGPLGTDTQYF. The DNA for the CDR3 is TGTGCCAGCGGGCCCCTCGGCACAGATACGCAGTATTTT.

This clone has a handful of counts. CDR3 coding DNA: TGTGCCAGAAGCTGTGGGACAGGGAGAGACAATGAGCAGTTCTTC. Amino acid sequence: CARSCGTGRDNEQFF. V gene TRBV5-3 combines with J gene TRBJ2-1, with 9 bases fitting TRBD1. TRBV5-3 is marked as an open reading frame, function uncertain. V was pared by 3 bases and J by 5 bases, with 6 bases of the junction left unmatched. CDR3 length: 15 amino acids.

The rearrangement uses TRBV5-4 and TRBJ2-7; 7 nucleotides match TRBD2. Germline V gene sequence: CDR1 SGHNT, CDR2 YYREEE (reference sequence). V gave up 3 bases and J gave up 0 bases; unmatched junction bases: 3. The CDR3 is 14 amino acids. In DNA, the CDR3 is TGTGCCAGCAGCTCGGGACTAAACTCCTACGAGCAGTACTTC. Translated, it gives CASSSGLNSYEQYF.

The chain combines TRBV10-3 with TRBJ2-5; D remains unclear. The ends were cut back, 0 bases at V and 3 bases at J, with 8 bases in the middle. From germline, CDR1 is ENHRY and CDR2 SYGVKD. There are 14 residues in the CDR3. The CDR3 protein is CAISESTSEETQYF. As DNA, the CDR3 is TGTGCCATCAGTGAGTCGACTTCCGAAGAGACCCAGTACTTC.

The chain uses TRBV5-1 and TRBJ1-2, with D unresolved. Germline CDR1 is SGHRS and CDR2 is YFSETQ. Trimming cost V 0 bases and J 2 bases, with 8 bases left between them. This CDR3 spans 14 amino acids. Here the CDR3 DNA reads TGCGCCAGCAGCTTGGAGAACTGGAACTATGGCTACACCTTC. The encoded protein is CASSLENWNYGYTF.

The chain couples TRBV5-6 to TRBJ1-4; TRBD1 is a possible D gene (5 bases). Germline values: CDR1 SGHDT, CDR2 YYEEEE. The CDR3 is made up of 12 amino acids. Trimming took 7 bases from V and 8 from J, leaving 12 bases between them. The CDR3 sequence is CASGGGAEKLFF. In nucleotides, the CDR3 is TGTGCCAGCGGCGGCGGGGCGGAAAAACTGTTTTTT. Drawing the rest from reference TRBV5-6 and TRBJ1-4, the complete variable domain is DAGVTQSPTHLIKTRGQQVTLRCSPKSGHDTVSWYQQALGQGPQFIFQYYEEEERQRGNFPDRFSGHQFPNYSSELNVNALLLGDSALYLCASGGGAEKLFFGSGTQLSVL.

This clone was seen a handful of times. The gene calls are TRBV6-5 and TRBJ2-7; D might be TRBD1 (6 bases). CDR1 is MNHEY and CDR2 is SVGAGI in the germline V gene. Trimming left V 5 bases short and J 3 bases short, with 14 bases between. This CDR3 comprises 14 residues. CDR3 protein: CASSVPGHYYEQYF. The CDR3 coding sequence is TGTGCCAGCAGTGTCCCGGGACATTACTACGAGCAGTACTTC.

V and J are TRBV6-1 and TRBJ2-1, with 7 bases lining up with TRBD2. CDR3 length: 14 amino acids. V gave up 4 bases and J gave up 5 bases; unmatched junction bases: 5. Germline V CDR1 and CDR2: MNHNS, SASEGT. The CDR3 DNA sequence: TGTGCCAGCAGTGTGGCTAGCGGCAACAATGAGCAGTTCTTC. This codes for CASSVASGNNEQFF.

The chain recombines TRBV5-1 with TRBJ2-1; no reliable D call. Trimming pared 4 bases from V and 6 bases from J, leaving 5 bases between. This CDR3 contains 11 residues. Germline lookup yields CDR1 SGHRS and CDR2 YFSETQ. For the CDR3, the DNA is TGCGCCAGCAGCCACTCCAATGAGCAGTTCTTC. The encoded protein is CASSHSNEQFF.

This sequence joins TRBV4-1 and TRBJ1-1; 8 nucleotides agree with TRBD1. The V segment lost 5 bases and the J segment 1 base; nucleotides outside the gene matches: 6. The CDR3 length is 15 residues. Germline CDR1 reads MGHRA; CDR2 reads YSYEKL. CDR3: CASSKQGGQNTEAFF. The CDR3 coding sequence is TGCGCCAGCAGCAAACAGGGGGGACAGAACACTGAAGCTTTCTTT.

The chain links TRBV19 to TRBJ1-5, with D unresolved. Trimming removed 6 bases at V and 7 bases at J, with 10 bases between. The germline V gene has CDR1 LNHDA and CDR2 SQIVND (reference sequence). The CDR3 totals 12 residues. CDR3 region: CASSLGDQPQHF. The CDR3 nucleotides read TGTGCCAGTAGCCTCGGAGACCAGCCCCAGCATTTT. Supplemented by reference TRBV19 and TRBJ1-5, the full variable domain reads DGGITQSPKYLFRKEGQNVTLSCEQNLNHDAMYWYRQDPGQGLRLIYYSQIVNDFQKGDIAEGYSVSREKKESFPLTVTSAQKNPTAFYLCASSLGDQPQHFGDGTRLSIL.

This clone has just a few counts. The chain joins TRBV30 to TRBJ2-7; 8 nucleotides align to TRBD2. The CDR3 consists of 12 residues. In germline, CDR1 is GTSNPN, CDR2 SVGIG (reference sequence). Losses at the gene ends were 8 bases for V and 4 bases for J; bases not matched to a gene: 7. CDR3 in amino acids: CARGGNGYEQYF. CDR3 bases: TGTGCCCGGGGGGGAAATGGGTACGAGCAGTACTTC.

The chain links TRBV14 to TRBJ2-5; 10 bases agree with TRBD1. Germline V CDR1 and CDR2: SGHDN, FVKESK. This CDR3 is 15 amino acids long. The J segment lost 5 bases and the V segment lost 1 base, leaving 4 bases of the junction unmatched. CDR3 nucleotide sequence: TGTGCCAGCAGCCAAGGTTGGACAGGGGGGGAGACCCAGTACTTC. Protein: CASSQGWTGGETQYF.